This T cell receptor (beta chain) originates from a study of T cell repertoires in cytomegalovirus infection. Across the study: The study used recently identified HLA-C-restricted and well-studied HLA-B-restricted CMV epitopes. Public TCR beta signatures provided an indication of both CMV infection and a matching HLA type.

Study-wide results and caveats: HLA-C-restricted, CMV-specific TCR beta clonotypes were dominant ex vivo.

This clonotype was seen just once. Its antigen remains unknown. Germline values: CDR1 SQVTM, CDR2 ANQGSEA. The CDR3 runs to 13 residues. The V gene lost 3 bases and the J gene lost 7 bases, with 15 bases spanning the gap. TCRdb ran MiXCR on the reads and lists one entry per CDR3 protein. This table holds about 330,000 distinct CDR3 sequences, just under 35% found once. This sequence originates from a human donor in good health (CMV status not recorded). Some clones in this sample may be carry-over from other donors' samples. Material: cultured PBMCs, obtained from culture after CMV antigen stimulation. The chain has TRBV29-1 and TRBJ1-1; D is perhaps TRBD1 (5 bases). CDR3 region: CSVDPGPDSEAFF. DNA for the CDR3: TGCAGCGTTGATCCGGGGCCCGACAGTGAAGCTTTCTTT.